The sequence of this T cell receptor (beta chain) was determined in a study of blood T cells in healthy people across ages. Combining a sample-barcoded 5' primer with a J-beta primer mix, a second PCR ran for 7 to 11 cycles. The authors tagged each cDNA molecule using a template-switch adaptor with 12 random nucleotides. TCRdb reprocessed the 5' RACE reads via MiXCR and lists one record per CDR3 protein. The sample comprises 850,000 to 1,300,000 distinct CDR3 sequences, 35% to 55% of which are singletons, and around 18% rests with the top ten. This clonotype was counted between two and nine times. Its cognate antigen is unknown. General study points: Long-lived and aged donors differed, with more naive CD4+ cells and higher diversity in the long-lived.

With each sample, at least 5 micrograms of total RNA were extracted. The CDR3 is made up of 13 amino acids. The V and J ends lost 3 bases and 6 bases respectively, with 10 bases between them. Germline V gene lookup returns CDR1 LNHNV and CDR2 YYDKDF (reference sequence). Sequenced input: blood. The rearrangement links TRBV15 to TRBJ2-3; no firm D call. This receptor was obtained from an older woman in good health. The CDR3, as DNA: TGTGCCACCAGCAGCCCCAGAGCCGATACGCAGTATTTT. It specifies CATSSPRADTQYF.